One sample yielded the 5 T cell receptor beta chains listed below, sequenced in a study of blood T cell repertoires in COVID-19 (dated by TCRdb to 2020 to 2022). The library was built by means of the immunoSEQ multiplex PCR assay. TCRdb carries this immuneACCESS record with in-frame sequences only. Its versions omit some clonotypes, under half of them owing to an unresolved V gene in the studies checked, with the rest unexplained. Across this sample there are hundreds of thousands of clones, with approximately 85% seen only once. The biggest ten clones account for about 0.93% of the sample. The sequenced material came from peripheral blood. Receptors were obtained from a man aged 40-49 years with acute or convalescent COVID-19.

The chain is built from TRBV3-1 (or the pseudogene TRBV3-2) and TRBJ1-2; 8 bases line up with TRBD1. Germline values: CDR1 LGHDT, CDR2 YNNKEL (reference sequence). The CDR3 spans 13 residues. V trimming: 4 bases; J trimming: 4 bases; junction bases outside the gene matches: 2. The CDR3, as DNA: TGTGCCAGCAGCCCCCAGGGGGCCTATGGCTACACCTTC. This codes for CASSPQGAYGYTF.

CDR3 loop: CASRPGASGGFSYNEQFF. The CDR3 nucleotides are TGTGCCAGCAGACCTGGGGCTAGCGGGGGGTTCTCCTACAATGAGCAGTTCTTC. The chain combines TRBV5-4 with TRBJ2-1; 11 bases are shared with TRBD2. Germline V gene data show CDR1 as SGHNT and CDR2 as YYREEE (reference sequence). V dropped 5 bases and J dropped 0; count of bases not matched to a gene: 10. This CDR3 is 18 amino acids long.

The chain joins TRBV10-3 to TRBJ2-7, with 10 bases identical to TRBD2. The length of the CDR3 is 16 residues. Germline CDR1 ENHRY, CDR2 SYGVKD. Trimming cost V 5 bases and J 0 bases; bases outside gene matches: 7. The CDR3 nucleotides read TGTGCCATCAGTCCCCGGACTAGCGGAGTCTCCTACGAGCAGTACTTC. It is translated as CAISPRTSGVSYEQYF.

In its sample, this clone was seen a few times. Other nucleotide sequences in the sample specify the same CDR3. V gene TRBV19 combines with J gene TRBJ1-5, with D maybe TRBD1 (6 bases). The germline V gene encodes CDR1 LNHDA and CDR2 SQIVND (reference sequence). The CDR3 covers 13 residues. V lost 6 bases to trimming and J lost 3 bases, with 9 bases between them. CDR3 DNA sequence: TGTGCCAGTAGAGGACAGTTCAATCAGCCCCAGCATTTT. Protein: CASRGQFNQPQHF.

The chain recombines TRBV10-2 with TRBJ2-7; 11 nucleotides align to TRBD2. The CDR3 totals 16 residues. Germline CDR1 and CDR2: WSHSY and SAAADI. V dropped 0 bases and J dropped 2; count of bases not matched to a gene: 3. The CDR3 is CASSESLAGGAYEQYF. CDR3 in DNA: TGCGCCAGCAGTGAGTCGTTAGCGGGGGGGGCCTACGAGCAGTACTTC.